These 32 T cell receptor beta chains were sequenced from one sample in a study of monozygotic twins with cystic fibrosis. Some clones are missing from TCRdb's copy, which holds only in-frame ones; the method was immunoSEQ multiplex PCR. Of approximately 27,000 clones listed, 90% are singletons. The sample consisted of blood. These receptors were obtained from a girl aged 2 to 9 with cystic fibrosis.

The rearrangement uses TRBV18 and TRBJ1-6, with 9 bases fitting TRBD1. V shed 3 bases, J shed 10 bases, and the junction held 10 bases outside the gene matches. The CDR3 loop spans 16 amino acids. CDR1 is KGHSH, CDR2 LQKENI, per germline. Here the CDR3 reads CASSPSGQGTFSPLHF. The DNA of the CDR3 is TGTGCCAGCTCACCTTCGGGACAGGGCACTTTCTCACCCCTCCACTTT.

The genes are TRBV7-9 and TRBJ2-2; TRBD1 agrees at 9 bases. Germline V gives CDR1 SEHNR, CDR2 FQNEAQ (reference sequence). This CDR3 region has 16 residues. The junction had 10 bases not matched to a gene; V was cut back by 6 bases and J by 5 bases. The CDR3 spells CASSHRGRRLTGELFF. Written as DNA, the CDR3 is TGTGCCAGCAGTCACAGGGGGCGTCGCTTAACCGGGGAGCTGTTTTTT.

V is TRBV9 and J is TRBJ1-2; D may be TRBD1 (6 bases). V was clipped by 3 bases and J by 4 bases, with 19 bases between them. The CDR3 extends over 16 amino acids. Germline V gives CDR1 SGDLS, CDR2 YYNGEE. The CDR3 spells CASSAGTMGEGYGYTF. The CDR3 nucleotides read TGTGCCAGCAGCGCAGGGACAATGGGGGAAGGCTATGGCTACACCTTC.

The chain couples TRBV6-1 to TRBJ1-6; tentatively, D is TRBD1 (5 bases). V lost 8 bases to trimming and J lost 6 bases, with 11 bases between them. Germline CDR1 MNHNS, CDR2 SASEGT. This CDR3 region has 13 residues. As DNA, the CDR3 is TGTGCCAGCCGAACAGGAATTAATTCACCCCTCCACTTT. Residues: CASRTGINSPLHF.

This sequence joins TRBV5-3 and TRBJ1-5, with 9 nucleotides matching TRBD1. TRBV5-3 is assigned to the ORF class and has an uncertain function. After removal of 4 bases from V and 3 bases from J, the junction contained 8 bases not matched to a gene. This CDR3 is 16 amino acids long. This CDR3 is CARSQKDRGNNQPQHF. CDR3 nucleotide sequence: TGTGCCAGAAGCCAAAAGGACAGGGGCAACAATCAGCCCCAGCATTTT.

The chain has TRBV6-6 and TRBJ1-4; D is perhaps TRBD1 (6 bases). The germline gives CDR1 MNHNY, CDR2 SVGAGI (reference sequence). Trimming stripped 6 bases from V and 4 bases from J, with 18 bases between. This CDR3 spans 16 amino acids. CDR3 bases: TGTGCCAGCAGCCTCAAGAGAGGGGGGCTTAATGAAAAACTGTTTTTT. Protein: CASSLKRGGLNEKLFF.

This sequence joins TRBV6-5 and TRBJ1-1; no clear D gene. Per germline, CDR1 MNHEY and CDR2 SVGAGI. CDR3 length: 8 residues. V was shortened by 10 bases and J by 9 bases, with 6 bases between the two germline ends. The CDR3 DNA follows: TGTGCCACACGGAAAGCTTTCTTT. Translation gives CATRKAFF.

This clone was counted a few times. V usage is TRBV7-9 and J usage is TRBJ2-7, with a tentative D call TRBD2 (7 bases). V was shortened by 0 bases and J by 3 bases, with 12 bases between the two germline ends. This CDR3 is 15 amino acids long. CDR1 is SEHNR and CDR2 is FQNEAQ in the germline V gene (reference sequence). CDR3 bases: TGTGCCAGCAGCTTAGCAAGGGGGGGAGTCTACGAGCAGTACTTC. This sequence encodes CASSLARGGVYEQYF.

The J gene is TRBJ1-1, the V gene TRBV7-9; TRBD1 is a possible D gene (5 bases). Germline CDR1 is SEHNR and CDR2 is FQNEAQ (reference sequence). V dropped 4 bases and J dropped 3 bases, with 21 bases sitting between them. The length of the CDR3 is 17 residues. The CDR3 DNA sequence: TGTGCCAGCAGCTCGCCGTGGGGAAAAGACAGATACACTGAAGCTTTCTTT. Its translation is CASSSPWGKDRYTEAFF.

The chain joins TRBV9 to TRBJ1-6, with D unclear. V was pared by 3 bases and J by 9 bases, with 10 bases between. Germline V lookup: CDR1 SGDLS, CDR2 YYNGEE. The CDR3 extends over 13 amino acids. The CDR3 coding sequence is TGTGCCAGCAGCGCCGCTCCCGGTTCACCCCTCCACTTT. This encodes CASSAAPGSPLHF. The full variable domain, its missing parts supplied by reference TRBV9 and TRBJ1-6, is DSGVTQTPKHLITATGQRVTLRCSPRSGDLSVYWYQQSLDQGLQFLIQYYNGEERAKGNILERFSAQQFPDLHSELNLSSLELGDSALYFCASSAAPGSPLHFGNGTRLTVT.

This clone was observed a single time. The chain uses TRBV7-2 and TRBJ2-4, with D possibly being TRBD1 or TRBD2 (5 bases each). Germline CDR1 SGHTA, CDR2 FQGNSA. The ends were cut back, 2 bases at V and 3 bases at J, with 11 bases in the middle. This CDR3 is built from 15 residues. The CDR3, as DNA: TGTGCCAGCAGCTTATCGGGGCCAGGCAAAAACATTCAGTACTTC. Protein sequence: CASSLSGPGKNIQYF.

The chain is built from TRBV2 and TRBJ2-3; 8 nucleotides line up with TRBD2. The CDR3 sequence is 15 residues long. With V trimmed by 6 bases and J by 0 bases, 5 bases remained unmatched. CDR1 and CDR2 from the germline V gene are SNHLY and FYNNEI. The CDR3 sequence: CASRGLATSTDTQYF. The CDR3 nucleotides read TGTGCCAGCAGAGGACTAGCAACCAGCACAGATACGCAGTATTTT.

The CDR3 nucleotides read TGTGCCACCATGGGCCCGCGGCTGGAGCTGTTTTTT. This codes for CATMGPRLELFF. The chain uses TRBV27 and TRBJ2-2; D remains unclear. The germline V gene has CDR1 MNHEY and CDR2 SMNVEV (reference sequence). The CDR3 is made up of 12 amino acids. With 10 bases removed from V and 10 bases from J, the gap between germline ends came to 16 bases.

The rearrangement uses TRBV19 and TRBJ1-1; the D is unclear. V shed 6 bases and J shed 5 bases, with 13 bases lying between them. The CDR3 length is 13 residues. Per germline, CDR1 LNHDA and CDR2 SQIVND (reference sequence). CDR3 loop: CASSRRRDTEAFF. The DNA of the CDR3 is TGTGCCAGTAGCCGCCGCAGAGATACTGAAGCTTTCTTT.

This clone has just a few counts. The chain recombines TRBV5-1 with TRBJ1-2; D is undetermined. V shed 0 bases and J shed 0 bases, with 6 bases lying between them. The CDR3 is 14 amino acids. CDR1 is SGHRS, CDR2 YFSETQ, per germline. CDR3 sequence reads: CASSLVGTNYGYTF. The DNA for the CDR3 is TGCGCCAGCAGCTTGGTCGGGACTAACTATGGCTACACCTTC. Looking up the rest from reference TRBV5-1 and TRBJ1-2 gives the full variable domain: KAGVTQTPRYLIKTRGQQVTLSCSPISGHRSVSWYQQTPGQGLQFLFEYFSETQRNKGNFPGRFSGRQFSNSRSEMNVSTLELGDSALYLCASSLVGTNYGYTFGSGTRLTVV.

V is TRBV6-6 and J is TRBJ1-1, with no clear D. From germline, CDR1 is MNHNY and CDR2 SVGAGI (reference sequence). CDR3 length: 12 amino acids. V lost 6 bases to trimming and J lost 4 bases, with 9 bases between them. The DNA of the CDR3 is TGTGCCAGCAGAGGAGGTCCCACTGAAGCTTTCTTT. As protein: CASRGGPTEAFF.

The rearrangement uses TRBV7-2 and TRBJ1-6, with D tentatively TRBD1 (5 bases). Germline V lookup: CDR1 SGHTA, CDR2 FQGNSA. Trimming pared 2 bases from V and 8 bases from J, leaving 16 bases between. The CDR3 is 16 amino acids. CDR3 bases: TGTGCCAGCAGCTTAAAGCTGACAGTTCCTGATTCACCCCTCCACTTT. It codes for CASSLKLTVPDSPLHF.

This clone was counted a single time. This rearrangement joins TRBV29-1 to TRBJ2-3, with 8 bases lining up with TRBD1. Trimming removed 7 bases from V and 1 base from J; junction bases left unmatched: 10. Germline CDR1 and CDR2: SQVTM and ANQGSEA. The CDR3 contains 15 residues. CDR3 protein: CSDKDRGFGTDTQYF. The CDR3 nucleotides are TGCAGCGATAAAGACAGGGGTTTTGGCACAGATACGCAGTATTTT.

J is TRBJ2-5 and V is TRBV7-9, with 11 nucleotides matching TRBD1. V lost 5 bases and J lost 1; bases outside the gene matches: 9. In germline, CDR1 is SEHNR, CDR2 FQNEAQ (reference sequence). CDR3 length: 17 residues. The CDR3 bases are TGTGCCAGCAGCCCCGCGGACAGGGGGCACCTCCAAGAGACCCAGTACTTC. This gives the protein CASSPADRGHLQETQYF.

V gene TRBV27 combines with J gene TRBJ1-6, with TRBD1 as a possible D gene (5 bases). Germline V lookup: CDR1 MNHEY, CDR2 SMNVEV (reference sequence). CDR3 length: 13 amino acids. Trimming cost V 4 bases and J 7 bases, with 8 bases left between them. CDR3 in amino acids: CASSWGRNSPLHF. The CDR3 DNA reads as TGTGCCAGCAGTTGGGGACGAAATTCACCCCTCCACTTT.

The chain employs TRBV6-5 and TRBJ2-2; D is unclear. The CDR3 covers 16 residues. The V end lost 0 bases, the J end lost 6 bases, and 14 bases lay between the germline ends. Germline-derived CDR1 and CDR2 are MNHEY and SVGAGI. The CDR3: CASSYSGLWVAGELFF. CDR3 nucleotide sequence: TGTGCCAGCAGTTACTCTGGGTTGTGGGTCGCCGGGGAGCTGTTTTTT.

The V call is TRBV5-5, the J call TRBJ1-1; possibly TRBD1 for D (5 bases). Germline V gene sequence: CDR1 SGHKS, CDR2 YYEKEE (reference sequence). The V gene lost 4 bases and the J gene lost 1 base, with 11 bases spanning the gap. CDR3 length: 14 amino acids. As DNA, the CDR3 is TGTGCCAGCAGCCCCCCCGACAGGAACACTGAAGCTTTCTTT. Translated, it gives CASSPPDRNTEAFF.

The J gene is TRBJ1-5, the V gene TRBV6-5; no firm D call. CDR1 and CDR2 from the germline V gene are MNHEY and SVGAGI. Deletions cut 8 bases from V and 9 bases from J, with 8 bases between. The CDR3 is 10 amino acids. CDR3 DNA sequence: TGTGCCAGCGGCGCGGTGCCCCAGCATTTT. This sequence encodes CASGAVPQHF.

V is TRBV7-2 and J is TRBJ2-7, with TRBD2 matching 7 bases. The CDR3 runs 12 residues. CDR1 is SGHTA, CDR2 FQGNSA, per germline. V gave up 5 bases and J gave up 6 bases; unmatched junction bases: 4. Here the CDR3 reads CASSATSVEQYF. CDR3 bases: TGTGCCAGCAGCGCAACTAGCGTCGAGCAGTACTTC. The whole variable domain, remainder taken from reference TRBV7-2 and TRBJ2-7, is GAGVSQSPSNKVTEKGKDVELRCDPISGHTALYWYRQSLGQGLEFLIYFQGNSAPDKSGLPSDRFSAERTGGSVSTLTIQRTQQEDSAVYLCASSATSVEQYFGPGTRLTVT.

CDR3 in amino acids: CSVVPVGRTEAFF. The CDR3 DNA is TGCAGCGTTGTACCCGTAGGGAGGACTGAAGCTTTCTTT. V gene TRBV29-1 combines with J gene TRBJ1-1; no clear D gene. V was trimmed by 4 bases and J by 5 bases, leaving 14 bases between them. The germline CDR1 and CDR2 sequences are SQVTM and ANQGSEA. This CDR3 is built from 13 residues.

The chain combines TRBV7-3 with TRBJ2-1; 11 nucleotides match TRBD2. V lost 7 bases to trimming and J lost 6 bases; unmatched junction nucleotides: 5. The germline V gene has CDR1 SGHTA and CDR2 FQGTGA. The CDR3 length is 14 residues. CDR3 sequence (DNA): TGTGCCAGCACGCTAGCGGGGGGTGGCAATGAGCAGTTCTTC. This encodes CASTLAGGGNEQFF.

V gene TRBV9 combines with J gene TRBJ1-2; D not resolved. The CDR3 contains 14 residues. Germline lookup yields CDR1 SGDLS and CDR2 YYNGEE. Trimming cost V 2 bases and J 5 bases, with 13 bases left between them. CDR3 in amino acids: CASSVSAAGYGYTF. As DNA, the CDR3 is TGTGCCAGCAGCGTCTCCGCGGCTGGGTATGGCTACACCTTC.

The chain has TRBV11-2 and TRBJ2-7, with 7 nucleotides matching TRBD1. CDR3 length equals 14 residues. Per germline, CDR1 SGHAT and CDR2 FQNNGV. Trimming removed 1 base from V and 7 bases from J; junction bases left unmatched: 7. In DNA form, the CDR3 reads TGTGCCAGCAGCTTAGGGGACAGTCATCGAGAGCAGTACTTC. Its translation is CASSLGDSHREQYF.

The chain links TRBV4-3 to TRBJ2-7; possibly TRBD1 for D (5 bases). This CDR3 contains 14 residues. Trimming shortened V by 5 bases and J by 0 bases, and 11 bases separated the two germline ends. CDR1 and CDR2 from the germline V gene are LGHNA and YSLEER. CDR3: CASSVTVASYEQYF. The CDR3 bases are TGCGCCAGCAGCGTGACAGTTGCCTCCTACGAGCAGTACTTC.

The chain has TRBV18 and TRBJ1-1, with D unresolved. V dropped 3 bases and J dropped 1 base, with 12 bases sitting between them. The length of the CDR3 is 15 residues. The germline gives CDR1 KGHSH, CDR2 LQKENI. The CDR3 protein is CASSPLEDTNTEAFF. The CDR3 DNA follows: TGTGCCAGCTCACCCCTCGAAGACACGAACACTGAAGCTTTCTTT.

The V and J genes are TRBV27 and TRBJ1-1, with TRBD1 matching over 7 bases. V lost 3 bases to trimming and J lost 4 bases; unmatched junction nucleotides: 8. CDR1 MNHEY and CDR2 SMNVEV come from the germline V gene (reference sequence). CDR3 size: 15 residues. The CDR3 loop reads CASSFRQGGSTEAFF. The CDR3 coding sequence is TGTGCCAGCAGTTTCCGACAGGGAGGGAGCACTGAAGCTTTCTTT.

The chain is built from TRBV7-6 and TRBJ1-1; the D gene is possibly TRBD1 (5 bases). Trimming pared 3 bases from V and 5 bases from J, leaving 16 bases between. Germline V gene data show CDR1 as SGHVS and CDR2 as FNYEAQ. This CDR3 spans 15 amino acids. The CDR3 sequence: CASSFDQGVETEAFF. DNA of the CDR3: TGTGCCAGCAGCTTCGATCAGGGTGTAGAGACTGAAGCTTTCTTT.